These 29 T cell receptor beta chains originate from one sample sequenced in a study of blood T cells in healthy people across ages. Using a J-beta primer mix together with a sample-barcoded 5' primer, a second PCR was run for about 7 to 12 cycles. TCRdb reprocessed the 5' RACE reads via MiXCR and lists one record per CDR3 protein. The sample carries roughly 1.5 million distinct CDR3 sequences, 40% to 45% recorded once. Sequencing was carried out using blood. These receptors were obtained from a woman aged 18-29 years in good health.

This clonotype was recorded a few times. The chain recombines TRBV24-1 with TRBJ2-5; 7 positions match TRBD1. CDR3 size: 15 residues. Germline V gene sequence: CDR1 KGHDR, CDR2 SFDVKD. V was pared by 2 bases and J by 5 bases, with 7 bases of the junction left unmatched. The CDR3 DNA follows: TGTGCCACCAGTGATTCGACAGGGTACGGTGAGACCCAGTACTTC. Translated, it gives CATSDSTGYGETQYF.

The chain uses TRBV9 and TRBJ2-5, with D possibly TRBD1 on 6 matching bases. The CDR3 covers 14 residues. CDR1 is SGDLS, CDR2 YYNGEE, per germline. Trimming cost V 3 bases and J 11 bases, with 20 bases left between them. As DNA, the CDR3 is TGTGCCAGCAGCGCTCCTGTACAGGGTGGTGAGCAGTACTTC. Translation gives CASSAPVQGGEQYF.

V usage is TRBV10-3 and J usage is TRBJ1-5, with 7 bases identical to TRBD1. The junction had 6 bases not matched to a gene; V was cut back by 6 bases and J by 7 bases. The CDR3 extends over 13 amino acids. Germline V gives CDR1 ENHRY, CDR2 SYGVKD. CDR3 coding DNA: TGTGCCATCAGCGCCACGACAGGGCAGCCCCAGCATTTT. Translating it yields CAISATTGQPQHF.

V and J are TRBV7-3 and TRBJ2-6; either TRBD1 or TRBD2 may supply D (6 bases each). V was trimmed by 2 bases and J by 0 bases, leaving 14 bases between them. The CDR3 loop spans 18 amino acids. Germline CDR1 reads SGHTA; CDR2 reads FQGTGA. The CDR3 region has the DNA TGTGCCAGCAGCTTAGCCCGGGGGACAATCTCTGGGGCCAACGTCCTGACTTTC. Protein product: CASSLARGTISGANVLTF.

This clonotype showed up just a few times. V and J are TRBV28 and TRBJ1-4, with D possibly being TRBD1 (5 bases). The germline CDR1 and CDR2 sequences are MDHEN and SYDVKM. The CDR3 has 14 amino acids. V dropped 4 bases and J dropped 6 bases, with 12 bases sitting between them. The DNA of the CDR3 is TGTGCCAGCAGTTCGGGGGTGAGGGATGAAAAACTGTTTTTT. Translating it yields CASSSGVRDEKLFF.

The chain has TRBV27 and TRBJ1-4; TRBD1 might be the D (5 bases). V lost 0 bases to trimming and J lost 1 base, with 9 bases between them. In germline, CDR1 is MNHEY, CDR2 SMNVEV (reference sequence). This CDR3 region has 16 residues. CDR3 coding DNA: TGTGCCAGCAGTTTATCTAAGGGGCGAACTAATGAAAAACTGTTTTTT. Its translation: CASSLSKGRTNEKLFF.

The CDR3 sequence is CASSSTYSSSGANVLTF. In nucleotides, the CDR3 is TGTGCCAGCAGCTCGACTTATAGCAGCTCTGGGGCCAACGTCCTGACTTTC. J is TRBJ2-6 and V is TRBV7-3; D is unresolved. Between the trimmed V and J ends, which lost 4 bases and 0 bases, there was a span of 13 bases. CDR3 length equals 17 residues. Germline CDR1 SGHTA, CDR2 FQGTGA.

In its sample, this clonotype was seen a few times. CDR3 DNA: TGCAGTGCTAGATTACTGGGGCTAGCGGGAGCCCCCTACAATGAGCAGTTCTTC. It specifies CSARLLGLAGAPYNEQFF. The V call is TRBV20-1, the J call TRBJ2-1; 10 nucleotides line up with TRBD2. After removal of 2 bases from V and 2 bases from J, the junction contained 12 bases not matched to a gene. The CDR3 is made up of 18 amino acids. Per the germline V gene, CDR1 is DFQATT and CDR2 is SNEGSKA (reference sequence).

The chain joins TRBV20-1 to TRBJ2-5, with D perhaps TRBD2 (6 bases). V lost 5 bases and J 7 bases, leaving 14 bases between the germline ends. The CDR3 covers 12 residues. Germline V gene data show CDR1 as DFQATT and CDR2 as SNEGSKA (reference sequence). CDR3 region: CSAGDSYGTQYF. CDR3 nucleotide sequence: TGCAGTGCTGGGGACTCCTATGGGACCCAGTACTTC.

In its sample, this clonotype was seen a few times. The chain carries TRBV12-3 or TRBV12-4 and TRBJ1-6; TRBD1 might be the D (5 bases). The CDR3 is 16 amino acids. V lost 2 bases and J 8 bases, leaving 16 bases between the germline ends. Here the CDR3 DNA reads TGTGCCAGCAGTTTAAGTCCTCAGGGTTTGTATTCACCCCTCCACTTT. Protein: CASSLSPQGLYSPLHF.

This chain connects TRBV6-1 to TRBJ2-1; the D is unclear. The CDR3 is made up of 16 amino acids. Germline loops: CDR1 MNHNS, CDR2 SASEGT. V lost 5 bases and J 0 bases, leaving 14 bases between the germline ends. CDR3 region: CASSNTLLTSYNEQFF. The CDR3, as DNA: TGTGCCAGCAGTAACACACTACTAACCTCCTACAATGAGCAGTTCTTC.

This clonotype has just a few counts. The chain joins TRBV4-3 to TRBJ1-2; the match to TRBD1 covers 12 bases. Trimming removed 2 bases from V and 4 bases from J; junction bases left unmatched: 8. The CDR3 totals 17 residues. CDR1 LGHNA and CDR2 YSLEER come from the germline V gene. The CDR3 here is CASSQLGGQGALYGYTF. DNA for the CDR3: TGCGCCAGCAGCCAATTGGGGGGACAGGGGGCTCTCTATGGCTACACCTTC.

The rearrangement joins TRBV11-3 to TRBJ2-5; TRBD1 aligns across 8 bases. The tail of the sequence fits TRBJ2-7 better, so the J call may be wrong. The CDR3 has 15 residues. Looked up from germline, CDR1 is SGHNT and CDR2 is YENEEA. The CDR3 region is CASSLAARGRNEQYF. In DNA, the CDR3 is TGTGCCAGCAGCTTAGCGGCCAGGGGGCGTAACGAGCAGTACTTC.

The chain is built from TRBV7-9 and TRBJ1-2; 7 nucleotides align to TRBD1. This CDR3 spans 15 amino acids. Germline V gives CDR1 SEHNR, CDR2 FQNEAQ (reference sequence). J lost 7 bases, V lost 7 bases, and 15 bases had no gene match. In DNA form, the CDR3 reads TGTGCCAGCAACCCCTTTAGACAGGGTGGGATTGGCTACACCTTC. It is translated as CASNPFRQGGIGYTF.

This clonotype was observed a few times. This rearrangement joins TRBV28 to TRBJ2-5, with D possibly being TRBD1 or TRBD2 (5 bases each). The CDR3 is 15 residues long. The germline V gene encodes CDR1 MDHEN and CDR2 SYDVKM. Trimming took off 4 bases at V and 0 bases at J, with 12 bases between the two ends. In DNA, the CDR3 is TGTGCCAGCAGTTCACGGGGCCCGTACCAAGAGACCCAGTACTTC. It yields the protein CASSSRGPYQETQYF.

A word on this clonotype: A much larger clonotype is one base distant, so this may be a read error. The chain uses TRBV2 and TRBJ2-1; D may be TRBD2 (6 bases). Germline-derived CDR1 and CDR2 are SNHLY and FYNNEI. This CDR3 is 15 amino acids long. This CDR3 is CTSSPPGLGRNEQFF. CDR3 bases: TGTACCAGCAGTCCACCGGGACTTGGCCGAAATGAGCAGTTCTTC. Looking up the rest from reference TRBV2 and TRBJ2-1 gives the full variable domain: EPEVTQTPSHQVTQMGQEVILRCVPISNHLYFYWYRQILGQKVEFLVSFYNNEISEKSEIFDDQFSVERPDGSNFTLKIRSTKLEDSAMYFCTSSPPGLGRNEQFFGPGTRLTVL.

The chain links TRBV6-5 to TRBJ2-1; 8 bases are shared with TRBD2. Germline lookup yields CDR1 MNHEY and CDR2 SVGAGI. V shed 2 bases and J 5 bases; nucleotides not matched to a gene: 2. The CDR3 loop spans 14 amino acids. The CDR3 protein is CASSYMRGDNEQFF. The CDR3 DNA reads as TGTGCCAGCAGTTACATGCGGGGGGACAATGAGCAGTTCTTC.

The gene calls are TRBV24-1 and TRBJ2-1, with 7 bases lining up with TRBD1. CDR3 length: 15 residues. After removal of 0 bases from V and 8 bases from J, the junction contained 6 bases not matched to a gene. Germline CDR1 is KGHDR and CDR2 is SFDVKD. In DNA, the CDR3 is TGTGCCACCAGTGATTTGCCCCAGGGGGTGGATGAGCAGTTCTTC. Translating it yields CATSDLPQGVDEQFF.

The CDR3 bases are TGTGCCAGCAGACCTCTGGGACAGAGCTATGGCTACACCTTC. This translates into CASRPLGQSYGYTF. The rearrangement joins TRBV12-3 or TRBV12-4 to TRBJ1-2, with 7 bases that match TRBD1. Germline trimming cut 6 bases from V and 4 bases from J; bases unmatched to any gene: 8. This CDR3 is 14 amino acids long.

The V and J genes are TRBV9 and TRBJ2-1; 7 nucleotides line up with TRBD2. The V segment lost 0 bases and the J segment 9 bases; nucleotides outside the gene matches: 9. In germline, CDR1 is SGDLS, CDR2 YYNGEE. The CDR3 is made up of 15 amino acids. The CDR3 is CASSVVSGGISEQFF. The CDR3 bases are TGTGCCAGCAGCGTAGTATCGGGAGGTATTTCTGAGCAGTTCTTC. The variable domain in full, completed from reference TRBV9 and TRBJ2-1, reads DSGVTQTPKHLITATGQRVTLRCSPRSGDLSVYWYQQSLDQGLQFLIQYYNGEERAKGNILERFSAQQFPDLHSELNLSSLELGDSALYFCASSVVSGGISEQFFGPGTRLTVL.

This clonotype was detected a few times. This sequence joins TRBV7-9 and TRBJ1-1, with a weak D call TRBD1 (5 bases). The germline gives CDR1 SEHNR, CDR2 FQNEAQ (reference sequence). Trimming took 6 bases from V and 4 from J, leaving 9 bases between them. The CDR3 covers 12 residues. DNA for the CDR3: TGTGCCAGCAGAAGGGGATCCACTGAAGCTTTCTTT. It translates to CASRRGSTEAFF. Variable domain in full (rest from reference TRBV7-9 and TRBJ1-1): DTGVSQNPRHKITKRGQNVTFRCDPISEHNRLYWYRQTLGQGPEFLTYFQNEAQLEKSRLLSDRFSAERPKGSFSTLEIQRTEQGDSAMYLCASRRGSTEAFFGQGTRLTVV.

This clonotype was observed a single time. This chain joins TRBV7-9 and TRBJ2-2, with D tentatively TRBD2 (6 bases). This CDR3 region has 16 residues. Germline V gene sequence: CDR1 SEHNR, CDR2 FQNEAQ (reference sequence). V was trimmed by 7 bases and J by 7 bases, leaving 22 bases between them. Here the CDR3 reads CASNPPARRAFGELFF. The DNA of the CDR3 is TGTGCCAGCAACCCACCGGCCCGGAGGGCCTTCGGGGAGCTGTTTTTT.

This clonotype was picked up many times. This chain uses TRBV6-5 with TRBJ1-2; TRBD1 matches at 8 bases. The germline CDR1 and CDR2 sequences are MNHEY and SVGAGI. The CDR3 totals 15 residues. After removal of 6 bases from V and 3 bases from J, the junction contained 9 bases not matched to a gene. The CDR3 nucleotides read TGTGCCAGCAGCCCCGGGACAGGATTTTACTATGGCTACACCTTC. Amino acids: CASSPGTGFYYGYTF.

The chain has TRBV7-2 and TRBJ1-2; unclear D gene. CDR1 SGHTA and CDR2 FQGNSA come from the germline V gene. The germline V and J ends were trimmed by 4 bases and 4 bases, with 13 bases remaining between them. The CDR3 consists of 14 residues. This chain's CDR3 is CASSSVLGSYGYTF. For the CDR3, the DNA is TGTGCCAGCAGCTCCGTTCTGGGGAGCTATGGCTACACCTTC.

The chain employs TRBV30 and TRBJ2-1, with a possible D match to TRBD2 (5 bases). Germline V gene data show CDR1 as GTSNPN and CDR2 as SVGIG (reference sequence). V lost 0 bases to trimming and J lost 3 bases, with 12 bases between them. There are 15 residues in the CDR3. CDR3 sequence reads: CAWSVVLAFYNEQFF. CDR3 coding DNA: TGTGCCTGGAGTGTCGTTCTAGCCTTCTACAATGAGCAGTTCTTC.

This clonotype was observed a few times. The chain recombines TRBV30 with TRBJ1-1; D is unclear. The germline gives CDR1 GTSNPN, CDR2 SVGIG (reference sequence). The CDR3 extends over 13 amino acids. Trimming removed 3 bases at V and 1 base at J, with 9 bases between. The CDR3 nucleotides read TGTGCCTGGAGCGACACACCGAACACTGAAGCTTTCTTT. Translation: CAWSDTPNTEAFF.

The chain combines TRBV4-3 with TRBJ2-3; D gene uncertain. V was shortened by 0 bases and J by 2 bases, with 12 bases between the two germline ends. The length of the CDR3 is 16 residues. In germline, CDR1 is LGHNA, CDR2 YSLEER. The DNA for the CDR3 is TGCGCCAGCAGCCAAGAATTGGCCTTCCCCACAGATACGCAGTATTTT. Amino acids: CASSQELAFPTDTQYF.

The CDR3 loop is CASSPPGLAGHEQYF. The CDR3 nucleotides read TGTGCCAGCTCACCACCCGGACTAGCGGGCCACGAGCAGTACTTC. The rearrangement uses TRBV18 and TRBJ2-7; TRBD2 matches 11 bases. Looked up from germline, CDR1 is KGHSH and CDR2 is LQKENI. This CDR3 contains 15 residues. The J segment lost 5 bases and the V segment lost 0 bases, leaving 3 bases of the junction unmatched.

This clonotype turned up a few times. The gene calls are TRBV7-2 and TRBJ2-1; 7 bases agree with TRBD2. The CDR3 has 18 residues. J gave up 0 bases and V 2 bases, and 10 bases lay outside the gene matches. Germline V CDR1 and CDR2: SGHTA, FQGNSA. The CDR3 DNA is TGTGCCAGCAGCTTATGGCTAGCGGCATCCTACTCCTACAATGAGCAGTTCTTC. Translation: CASSLWLAASYSYNEQFF.